These 4 T cell receptor beta chains share one sample of origin, sequenced in a study of cytomegalovirus exposure and HLA in healthy donors. 13 Jbeta primers and 60 Vbeta primers were used for the PCR. Method: immunoSEQ multiplex PCR; TCRdb's copy keeps in-frame clones and lacks some. The sample includes about 120,000 clones, about three quarters seen only once; the top ten take 2.5% to 3.5%. The sequenced material came from PBMCs. Source of these receptors: a middle-aged woman in good health and CMV-seropositive.

In DNA form, the CDR3 reads TGTGCCAGCAGTAGCGGGCGGGGCACAGATACGCAGTATTTT. Translating gives CASSSGRGTDTQYF. The rearrangement joins TRBV2 to TRBJ2-3; TRBD2 might be the D (6 bases). V lost 5 bases to trimming and J lost 1 base, with 10 bases between them. The CDR3 sequence is 14 residues long. Per the germline V gene, CDR1 is SNHLY and CDR2 is FYNNEI.

The CDR3 region is CASSLGASGTDTQYF. For the CDR3, the DNA is TGTGCCAGCTCCCTTGGGGCTAGCGGCACAGATACGCAGTATTTT. The chain links TRBV18 to TRBJ2-3, with a possible D match to TRBD2 (6 bases). The V end was cut by 6 bases, the J end by 1 base, with 14 bases between. The CDR3 spans 15 residues. The germline V gene has CDR1 KGHSH and CDR2 LQKENI.

V and J are TRBV6-1 and TRBJ2-5, with 11 bases lining up with TRBD2. With 6 bases clipped from V and 1 base from J, the junction kept 1 base outside the gene matches. The CDR3 covers 14 residues. Germline assignment: CDR1 MNHNS and CDR2 SASEGT. The CDR3 spells CASRTSGVQETQYF. The DNA of the CDR3 is TGTGCCAGCAGGACTAGCGGGGTCCAAGAGACCCAGTACTTC.

The chain joins TRBV19 to TRBJ2-5; TRBD1 matches at 8 bases. From germline, CDR1 is LNHDA and CDR2 SQIVND (reference sequence). Trimming took 6 bases from V and 2 from J; bases not matched to a gene: 17. The CDR3 is 18 amino acids. The CDR3: CASSTLRGRGIGQETQYF. The CDR3, as DNA: TGTGCCAGTAGCACCCTCAGGGGGCGCGGAATTGGGCAAGAGACCCAGTACTTC. Full variable domain (rest looked up from reference TRBV19 and TRBJ2-5): DGGITQSPKYLFRKEGQNVTLSCEQNLNHDAMYWYRQDPGQGLRLIYYSQIVNDFQKGDIAEGYSVSREKKESFPLTVTSAQKNPTAFYLCASSTLRGRGIGQETQYFGPGTRLLVL.